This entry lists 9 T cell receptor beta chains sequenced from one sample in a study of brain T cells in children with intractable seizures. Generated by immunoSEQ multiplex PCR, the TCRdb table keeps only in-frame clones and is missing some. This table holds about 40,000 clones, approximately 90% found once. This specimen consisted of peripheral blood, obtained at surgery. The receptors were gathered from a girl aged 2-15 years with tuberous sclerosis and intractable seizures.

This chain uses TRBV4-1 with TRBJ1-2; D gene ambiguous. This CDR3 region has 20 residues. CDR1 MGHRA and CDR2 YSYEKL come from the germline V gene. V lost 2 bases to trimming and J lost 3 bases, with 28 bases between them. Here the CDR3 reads CASSQIDLGFVSQRYYGYTF. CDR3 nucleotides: TGCGCCAGCAGCCAAATTGATCTAGGTTTTGTTTCCCAAAGATACTATGGCTACACCTTC.

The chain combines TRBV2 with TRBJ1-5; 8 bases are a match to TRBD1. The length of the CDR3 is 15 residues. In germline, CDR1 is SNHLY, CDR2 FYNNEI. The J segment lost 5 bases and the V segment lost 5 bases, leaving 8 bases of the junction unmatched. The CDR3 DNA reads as TGTGCCAGCAGTACGACGGACAGGGAGCATCAGCCCCAGCATTTT. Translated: CASSTTDREHQPQHF.

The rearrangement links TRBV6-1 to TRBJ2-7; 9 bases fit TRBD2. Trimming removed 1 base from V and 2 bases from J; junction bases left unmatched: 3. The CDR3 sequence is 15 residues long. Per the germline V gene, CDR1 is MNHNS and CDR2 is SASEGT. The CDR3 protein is CASSEDGGGAYEQYF. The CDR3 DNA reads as TGTGCCAGCAGTGAAGATGGCGGGGGGGCCTACGAGCAGTACTTC.

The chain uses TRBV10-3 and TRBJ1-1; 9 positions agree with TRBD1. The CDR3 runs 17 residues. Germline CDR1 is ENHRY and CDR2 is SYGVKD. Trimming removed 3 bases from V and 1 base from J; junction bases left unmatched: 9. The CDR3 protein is CAISDGFGTGRNTEAFF. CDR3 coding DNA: TGTGCCATCAGTGATGGGTTCGGGACAGGGAGGAACACTGAAGCTTTCTTT.

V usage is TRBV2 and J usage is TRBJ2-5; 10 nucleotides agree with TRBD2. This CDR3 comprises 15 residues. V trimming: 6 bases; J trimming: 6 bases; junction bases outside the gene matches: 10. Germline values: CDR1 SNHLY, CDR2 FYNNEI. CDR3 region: CASRTQGLAWQTQYF. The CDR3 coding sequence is TGTGCCAGCAGGACGCAGGGACTAGCGTGGCAGACCCAGTACTTC.

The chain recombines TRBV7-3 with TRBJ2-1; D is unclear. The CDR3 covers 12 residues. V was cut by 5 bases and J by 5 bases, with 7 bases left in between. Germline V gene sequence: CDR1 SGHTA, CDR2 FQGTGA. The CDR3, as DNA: TGTGCCAGCAGCCCAGGACACAATGAGCAGTTCTTC. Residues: CASSPGHNEQFF.

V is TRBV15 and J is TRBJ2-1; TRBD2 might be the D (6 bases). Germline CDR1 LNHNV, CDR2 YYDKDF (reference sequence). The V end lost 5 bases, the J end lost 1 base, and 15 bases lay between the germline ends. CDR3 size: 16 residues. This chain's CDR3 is CATSPRMGGSYNEQFF. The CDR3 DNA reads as TGTGCCACCAGCCCCCGGATGGGGGGATCCTACAATGAGCAGTTCTTC.

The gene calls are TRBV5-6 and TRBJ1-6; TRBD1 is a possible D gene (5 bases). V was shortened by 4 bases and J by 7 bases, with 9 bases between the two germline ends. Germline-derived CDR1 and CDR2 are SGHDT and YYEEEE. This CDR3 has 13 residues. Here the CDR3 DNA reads TGTGCCAGCAGCGGCAGGGTAAATTCACCCCTCCACTTT. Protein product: CASSGRVNSPLHF.

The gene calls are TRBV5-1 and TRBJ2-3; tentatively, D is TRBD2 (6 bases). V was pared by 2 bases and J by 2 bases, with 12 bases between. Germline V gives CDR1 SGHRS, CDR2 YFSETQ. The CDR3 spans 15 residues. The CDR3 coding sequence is TGCGCCAGCAGCTTAGGGAGGCAGAACACAGATACGCAGTATTTT. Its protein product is CASSLGRQNTDTQYF. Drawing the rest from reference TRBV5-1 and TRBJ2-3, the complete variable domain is KAGVTQTPRYLIKTRGQQVTLSCSPISGHRSVSWYQQTPGQGLQFLFEYFSETQRNKGNFPGRFSGRQFSNSRSEMNVSTLELGDSALYLCASSLGRQNTDTQYFGPGTRLTVL.